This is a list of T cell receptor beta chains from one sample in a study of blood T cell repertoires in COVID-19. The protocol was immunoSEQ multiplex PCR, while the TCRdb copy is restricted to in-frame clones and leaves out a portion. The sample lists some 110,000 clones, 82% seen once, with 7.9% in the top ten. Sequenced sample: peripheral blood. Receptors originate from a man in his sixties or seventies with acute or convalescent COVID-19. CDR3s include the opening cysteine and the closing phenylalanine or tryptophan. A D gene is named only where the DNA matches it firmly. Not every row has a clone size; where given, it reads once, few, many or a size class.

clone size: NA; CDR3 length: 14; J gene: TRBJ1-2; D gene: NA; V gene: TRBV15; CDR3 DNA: TGTGCCACCAGCAGAGACAGGGGTAACTATGGCTACACCTTC; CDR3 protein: CATSRDRGNYGYTF
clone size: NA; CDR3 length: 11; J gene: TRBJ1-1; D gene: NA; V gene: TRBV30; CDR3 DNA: TGTGCCTGGAGTAGGCAGGGAGAAGCTTTCTTT; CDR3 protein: CAWSRQGEAFF
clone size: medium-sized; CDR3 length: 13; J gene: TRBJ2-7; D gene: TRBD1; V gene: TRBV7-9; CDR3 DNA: TGTGCCAGCAGCTCACAGGGGGCACACGAGCAGTACTTC; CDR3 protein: CASSSQGAHEQYF
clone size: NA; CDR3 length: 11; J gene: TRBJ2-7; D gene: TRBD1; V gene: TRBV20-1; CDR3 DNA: TGCAGTGCTCGGGACAGCTACGAGCAGTACTTC; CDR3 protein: CSARDSYEQYF
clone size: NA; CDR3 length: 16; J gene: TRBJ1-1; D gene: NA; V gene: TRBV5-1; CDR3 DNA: TGCGCCAGCAGCGACCGACAGAGCAAGATGAACACTGAAGCTTTCTTT; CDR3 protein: CASSDRQSKMNTEAFF
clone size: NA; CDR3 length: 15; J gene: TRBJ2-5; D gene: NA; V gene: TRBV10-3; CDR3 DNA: TGTGCCACCTCAGTACAGGGCAGTTTTAGAGAGACCCAGTACTTC; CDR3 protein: CATSVQGSFRETQYF
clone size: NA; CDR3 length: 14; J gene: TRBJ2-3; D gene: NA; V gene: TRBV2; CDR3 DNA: TGTGCCAGCAGTGGGGGACAACCCAGGGATACGCAGTATTTT; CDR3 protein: CASSGGQPRDTQYF
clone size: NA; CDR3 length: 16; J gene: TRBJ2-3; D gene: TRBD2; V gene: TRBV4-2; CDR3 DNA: TGTGCCAGCAGCCGATCTGCGGCGGGAGACACAGATACGCAGTATTTT; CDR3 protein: CASSRSAAGDTDTQYF
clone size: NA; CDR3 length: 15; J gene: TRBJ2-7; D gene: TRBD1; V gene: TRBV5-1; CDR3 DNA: TGCGCCAGCAGCTTGGGGGGACAGGCGAACTACGAGCAGTACTTC; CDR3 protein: CASSLGGQANYEQYF
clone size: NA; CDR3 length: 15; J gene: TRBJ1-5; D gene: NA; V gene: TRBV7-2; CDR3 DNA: TGTGCCAGCAGCTTGGGTGGGCCATACAGTCAGCCCCAGCATTTT; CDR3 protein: CASSLGGPYSQPQHF
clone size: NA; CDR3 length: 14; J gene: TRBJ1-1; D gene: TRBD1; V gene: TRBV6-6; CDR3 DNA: TGTGCCATATCGTCCGACAGGGGAAGGACTGAAGCTTTCTTT; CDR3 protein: CAISSDRGRTEAFF
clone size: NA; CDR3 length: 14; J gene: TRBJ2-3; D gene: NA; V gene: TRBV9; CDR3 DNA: TGTGCCAGCAGCGTAGCTCGGGTAGGGGGGGCGCAGTATTTT; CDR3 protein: CASSVARVGGAQYF
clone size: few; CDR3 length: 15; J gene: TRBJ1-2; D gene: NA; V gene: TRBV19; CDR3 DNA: TGTGCCACCGCCGGGTATAGGGACATCAGCTATGGCTACACCTTC; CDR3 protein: CATAGYRDISYGYTF
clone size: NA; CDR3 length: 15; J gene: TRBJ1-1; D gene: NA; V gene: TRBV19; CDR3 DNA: TGTGCCAGTAGTTATGGAACAGGGAAGAACACTGAAGCTTTCTTT; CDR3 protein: CASSYGTGKNTEAFF
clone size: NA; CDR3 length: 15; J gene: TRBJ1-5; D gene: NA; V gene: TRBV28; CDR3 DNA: TGTGCCAGCAGTCAAATTCGCGATAGCAATCAGCCCCAGCATTTT; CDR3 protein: CASSQIRDSNQPQHF
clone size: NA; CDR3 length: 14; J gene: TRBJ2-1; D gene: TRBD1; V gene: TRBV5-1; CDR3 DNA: TGCGCCAGCAGCTACTCGGGACAGCCCAATGAGCAGTTCTTC; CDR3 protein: CASSYSGQPNEQFF
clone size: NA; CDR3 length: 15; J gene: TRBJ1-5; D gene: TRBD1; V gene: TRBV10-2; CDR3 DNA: TGCGCCAGCAGGGGACAGGGGTTGAGCAATCAGCCCCAGCATTTT; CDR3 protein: CASRGQGLSNQPQHF
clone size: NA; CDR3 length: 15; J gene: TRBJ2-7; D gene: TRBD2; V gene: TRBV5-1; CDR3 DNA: TGCGCCAGCAGCTTGAGCGGGGCAGGAGGCTACGAGCAGTACTTC; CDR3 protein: CASSLSGAGGYEQYF
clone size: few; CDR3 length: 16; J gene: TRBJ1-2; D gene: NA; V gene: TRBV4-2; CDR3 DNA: TGTGCCAGCAGCCCGGTGTTGGGCAGAGATAACTATGGCTACACCTTC; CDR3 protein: CASSPVLGRDNYGYTF
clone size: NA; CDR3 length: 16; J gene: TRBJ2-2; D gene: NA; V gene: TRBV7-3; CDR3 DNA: TGTGCCAGCAGCCCCGCACGAGACAGGACGGCCGGGGAGCTGTTTTTT; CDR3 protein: CASSPARDRTAGELFF
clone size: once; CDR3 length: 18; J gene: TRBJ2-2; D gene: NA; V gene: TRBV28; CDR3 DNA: TGTGCCAGCAGTTTAGAGCTCGGGGGACGCGGGACGGAGTGGGAGCTGTTTTTT; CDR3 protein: CASSLELGGRGTEWELFF
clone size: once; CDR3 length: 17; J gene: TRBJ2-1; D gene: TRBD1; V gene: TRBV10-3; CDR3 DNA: TGTGCCATCAGTGAGCCGAGACAGGGGGGCTCCTACAATGAGCAGTTCTTC; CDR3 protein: CAISEPRQGGSYNEQFF
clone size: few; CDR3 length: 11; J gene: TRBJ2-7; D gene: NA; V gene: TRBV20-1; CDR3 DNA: TGCAGAGCTATAAGTGGGCACGAGCAGTACTTC; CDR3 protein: CRAISGHEQYF
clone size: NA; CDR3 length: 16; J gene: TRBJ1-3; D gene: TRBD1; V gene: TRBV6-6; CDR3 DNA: TGTGCCAGCCAGCCCCCGGGACAGGGGACTGGAAACACCATATATTTT; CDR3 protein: CASQPPGQGTGNTIYF
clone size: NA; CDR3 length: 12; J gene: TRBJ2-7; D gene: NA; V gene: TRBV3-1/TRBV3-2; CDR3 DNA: TGTGCCAGCAGCCAAGATCCCAGGGAGCAGTACTTC; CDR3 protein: CASSQDPREQYF
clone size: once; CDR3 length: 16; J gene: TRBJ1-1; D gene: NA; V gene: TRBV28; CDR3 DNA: TGTGCCAGCAGCCGCCCTCAGGGGCCGGGTGGCACTGAAGCTTTCTTT; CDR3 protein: CASSRPQGPGGTEAFF
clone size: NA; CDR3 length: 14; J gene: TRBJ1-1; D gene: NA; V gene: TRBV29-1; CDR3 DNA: TGCAGCGTCGGTATGACAGGTCCTCCCGCTGAAGCTTTCTTT; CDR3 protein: CSVGMTGPPAEAFF
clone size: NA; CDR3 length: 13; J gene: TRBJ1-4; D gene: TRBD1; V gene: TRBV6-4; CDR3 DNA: TGTGCCAGCAGGACAGGGGGATATGAAAAACTGTTTTTT; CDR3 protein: CASRTGGYEKLFF
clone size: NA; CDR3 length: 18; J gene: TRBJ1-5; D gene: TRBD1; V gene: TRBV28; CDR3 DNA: TGTGCCAGCAGGATTATTTCCGGGACAGGGGGCGCGAATCAGCCCCAGCATTTT; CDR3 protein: CASRIISGTGGANQPQHF
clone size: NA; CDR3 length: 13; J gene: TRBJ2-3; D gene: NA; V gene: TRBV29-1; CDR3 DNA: TGCAGCGTTGGGGCAGGGGTGGGAGATACGCAGTATTTT; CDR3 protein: CSVGAGVGDTQYF
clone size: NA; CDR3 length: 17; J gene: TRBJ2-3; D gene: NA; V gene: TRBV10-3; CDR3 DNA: TGTGCCATCAGTGAGCCTCCTGAGGGGGTGAGCACAGATACGCAGTATTTT; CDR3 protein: CAISEPPEGVSTDTQYF
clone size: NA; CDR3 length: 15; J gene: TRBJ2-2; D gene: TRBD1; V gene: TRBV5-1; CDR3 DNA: TGCGCCAGCAGCAAGGGACAGGCTAACACCGGGGAGCTGTTTTTT; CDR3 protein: CASSKGQANTGELFF
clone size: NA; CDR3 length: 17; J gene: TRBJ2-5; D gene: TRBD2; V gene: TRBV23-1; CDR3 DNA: TGCGCCAGCAGTCACCCCCGACTAGCGGGGCAACAAGAGACCCAGTACTTC; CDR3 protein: CASSHPRLAGQQETQYF
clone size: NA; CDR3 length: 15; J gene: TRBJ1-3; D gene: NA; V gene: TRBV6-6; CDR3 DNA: TGTGCCAGCAGTTCAAGTGGGAGCTCTGGAAACACCATATATTTT; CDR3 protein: CASSSSGSSGNTIYF
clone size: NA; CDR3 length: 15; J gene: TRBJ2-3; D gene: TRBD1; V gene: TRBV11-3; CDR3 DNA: TGTGCCAGCAGCTTAGGACAGGGGAGCACAGATACGCAGTATTTT; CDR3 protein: CASSLGQGSTDTQYF
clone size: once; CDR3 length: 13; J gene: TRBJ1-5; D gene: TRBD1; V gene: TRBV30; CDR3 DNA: TGTGCCTGGAGGGGACAGTACAATCAGCCCCAGCATTTT; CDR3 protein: CAWRGQYNQPQHF
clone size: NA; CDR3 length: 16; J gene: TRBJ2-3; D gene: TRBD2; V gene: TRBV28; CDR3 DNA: TGTGCCAGCAGCCCCGGGACTAGCGGGGTAACAGATACGCAGTATTTT; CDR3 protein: CASSPGTSGVTDTQYF
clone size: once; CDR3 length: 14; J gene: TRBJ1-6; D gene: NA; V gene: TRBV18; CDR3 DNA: TGTGCCAGCTCACCAGGGGGGAGAGACTCACCCCTCCACTTT; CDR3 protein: CASSPGGRDSPLHF
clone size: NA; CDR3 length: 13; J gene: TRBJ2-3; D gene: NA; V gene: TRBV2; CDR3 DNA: TGTGCCAGCCCCCCTAGCGGCACAGATACGCAGTATTTT; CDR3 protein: CASPPSGTDTQYF
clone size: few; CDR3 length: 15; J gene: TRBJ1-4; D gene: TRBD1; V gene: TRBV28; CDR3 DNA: TGTGCCAGCAGCCCAACAGGGGCTCCCCCGGAAAAACTGTTTTTT; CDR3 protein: CASSPTGAPPEKLFF
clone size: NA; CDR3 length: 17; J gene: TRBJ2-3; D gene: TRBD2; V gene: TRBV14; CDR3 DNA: TGTGCCAGCAGCCAAGACTACAGGAGCGGGAGGACAGATACGCAGTATTTT; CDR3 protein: CASSQDYRSGRTDTQYF
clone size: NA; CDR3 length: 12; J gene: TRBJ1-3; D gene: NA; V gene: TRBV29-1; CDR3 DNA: TGCAGCGGGTGGAGCTCAGGAAACACCATATATTTT; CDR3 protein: CSGWSSGNTIYF
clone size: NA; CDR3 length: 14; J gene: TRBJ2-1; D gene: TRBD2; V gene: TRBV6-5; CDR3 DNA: TGTGCCAGCAAGAGTAGCGGGGGGTACAATGAGCAGTTCTTC; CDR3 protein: CASKSSGGYNEQFF
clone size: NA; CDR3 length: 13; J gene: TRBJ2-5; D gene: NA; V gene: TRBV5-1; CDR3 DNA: TGCGCCAGCTTCGTACGGGACCAAGAGACCCAGTACTTC; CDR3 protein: CASFVRDQETQYF
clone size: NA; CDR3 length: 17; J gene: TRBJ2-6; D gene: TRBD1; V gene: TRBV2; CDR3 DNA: TGTGCCAGCAGTGTCGGACAGGGGGCAACCGGGGCCAACGTCCTGACTTTC; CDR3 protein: CASSVGQGATGANVLTF
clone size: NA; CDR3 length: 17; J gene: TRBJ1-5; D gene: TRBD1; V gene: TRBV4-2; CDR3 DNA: TGTGCCAGCAGCCAAGAGGGACAGGGGCGGGTTAATCAGCCCCAGCATTTT; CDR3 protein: CASSQEGQGRVNQPQHF
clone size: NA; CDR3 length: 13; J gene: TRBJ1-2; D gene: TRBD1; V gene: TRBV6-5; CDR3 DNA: TGTGCCACCCGGGACAGTCTCCTTGAGGGCTACACCTTC; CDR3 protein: CATRDSLLEGYTF
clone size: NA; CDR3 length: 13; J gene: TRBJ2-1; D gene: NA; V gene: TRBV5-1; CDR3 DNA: TGCGCCAGCAGCGTCAGGGGCTACAATGAGCAGTTCTTC; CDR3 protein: CASSVRGYNEQFF
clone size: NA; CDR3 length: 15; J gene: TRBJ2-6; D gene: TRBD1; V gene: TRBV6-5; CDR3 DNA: TGTGCCAGCACCACGACAGGGGCTGGGGCCAACGTCCTGACTTTC; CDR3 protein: CASTTTGAGANVLTF
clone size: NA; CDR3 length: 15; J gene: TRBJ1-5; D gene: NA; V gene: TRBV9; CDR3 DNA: TGTGCCAGCAGCGTAGGTCAGAATAGCAATCAGCCCCAGCATTTT; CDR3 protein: CASSVGQNSNQPQHF
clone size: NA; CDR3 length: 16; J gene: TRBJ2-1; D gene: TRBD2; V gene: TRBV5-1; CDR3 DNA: TGCGCCAGCAGCTTGACGACTAGCGGGCGCTACAATGAGCAGTTCTTC; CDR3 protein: CASSLTTSGRYNEQFF
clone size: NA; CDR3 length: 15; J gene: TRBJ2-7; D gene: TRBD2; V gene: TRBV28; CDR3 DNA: TGTGCCAGCAGTCCCATGGGACTAGCGGCCTACGAGCAGTACTTC; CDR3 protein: CASSPMGLAAYEQYF